The 18 T cell receptor beta chains below all came from one sample that was sequenced in a study of cytomegalovirus exposure and HLA in healthy donors. PCR primers comprised 60 Vbeta and 13 Jbeta primers. Sequencing was performed with immunoSEQ multiplex PCR; in TCRdb, only in-frame clones are kept and a portion is missing. The sample includes fewer than 85,000 clones, 72% seen only once; the top ten take over 10%. The sample taken for sequencing was PBMCs. The receptor set was obtained from a woman in her thirties or forties in good health and CMV-seropositive.

This rearrangement joins TRBV4-1 to TRBJ1-5; D might be TRBD1 (6 bases). Germline lookup yields CDR1 MGHRA and CDR2 YSYEKL. Between the trimmed V and J ends, which lost 0 bases and 4 bases, there was a span of 10 bases. The length of the CDR3 is 15 residues. CDR3 loop: CASSQDRGQNQPQHF. The CDR3 nucleotides read TGCGCCAGCAGCCAAGATCGAGGACAGAATCAGCCCCAGCATTTT.

The V call is TRBV5-8, the J call TRBJ2-4; D is perhaps TRBD1 (5 bases). V lost 1 base and J lost 1, with 15 bases in between. Germline V gene lookup returns CDR1 SGHTS and CDR2 YDEGEE. This CDR3 region has 17 residues. CDR3 amino acids: CASSLILRDFAKNIQYF. The CDR3 nucleotides read TGTGCCAGCAGCTTGATCCTCAGGGATTTTGCCAAAAACATTCAGTACTTC.

The chain is built from TRBV2 and TRBJ1-3, with D maybe TRBD1 (5 bases). The CDR3 runs 14 residues. Trimming took 2 bases from V and 3 from J, leaving 8 bases between them. The germline CDR1 and CDR2 sequences are SNHLY and FYNNEI. CDR3 in DNA: TGTGCCAGCAGTGAACAGGGTGGTGGAAACACCATATATTTT. It is translated as CASSEQGGGNTIYF.

This clone was seen a single time. This rearrangement joins TRBV19 to TRBJ2-3; 7 nucleotides agree with TRBD1. Germline loops: CDR1 LNHDA, CDR2 SQIVND (reference sequence). J gave up 2 bases and V 5 bases, and 7 bases lay outside the gene matches. There are 15 residues in the CDR3. DNA of the CDR3: TGTGCCAGTAGTGTAAGACAGGGAGACACAGATACGCAGTATTTT. Its protein product is CASSVRQGDTDTQYF.

The CDR3 here is CATTIGYRDEQYF. In nucleotides, the CDR3 is TGTGCCACCACAATTGGATACAGGGACGAGCAGTACTTC. This sequence joins TRBV15 and TRBJ2-7, with a tentative D call TRBD1 (6 bases). Germline assignment: CDR1 LNHNV and CDR2 YYDKDF (reference sequence). The CDR3 runs to 13 residues. V was trimmed by 7 bases and J by 5 bases, leaving 15 bases between them.

The chain uses TRBV4-1 and TRBJ2-2; 8 bases match TRBD1. Germline loops: CDR1 MGHRA, CDR2 YSYEKL. The V and J ends lost 4 bases and 7 bases, in that order; junction bases with no gene match: 8. The CDR3 runs 15 residues. CDR3 sequence reads: CASSPMDRAYGELFF. CDR3 DNA sequence: TGCGCCAGCAGCCCCATGGACAGGGCGTACGGGGAGCTGTTTTTT.

The gene calls are TRBV2 and TRBJ2-2, with TRBD2 matching over 9 bases. Germline lookup yields CDR1 SNHLY and CDR2 FYNNEI. The CDR3 is 16 residues long. V shed 8 bases, J shed 1 base, and the junction held 8 bases outside the gene matches. In DNA form, the CDR3 reads TGTGCCAGCTTGGGTAGCGGGGGATTGAACACCGGGGAGCTGTTTTTT. As protein: CASLGSGGLNTGELFF.

This clone was observed a handful of times. The chain is built from TRBV11-3 and TRBJ1-1; maybe TRBD1 (6 bases). CDR1 and CDR2 from the germline V gene are SGHNT and YENEEA. Trimming took 4 bases from V and 3 from J, leaving 18 bases between them. The CDR3 has 16 amino acids. CDR3 region: CASSSPRGGEDTEAFF. CDR3 in DNA: TGTGCCAGCAGCTCCCCCCGAGGGGGGGAGGACACTGAAGCTTTCTTT.

This clone was detected only once. The chain uses TRBV19 and TRBJ2-7; TRBD2 is a possible D gene (6 bases). Germline V lookup: CDR1 LNHDA, CDR2 SQIVND (reference sequence). The V gene lost 4 bases and the J gene lost 7 bases, with 14 bases spanning the gap. CDR3 length: 13 amino acids. The CDR3, as DNA: TGTGCCAGTAGTACAGGAGGGGCGGGGGAGCAGTACTTC. This translates into CASSTGGAGEQYF.

The chain has TRBV19 and TRBJ1-5; D uncertain. Germline-derived CDR1 and CDR2 are LNHDA and SQIVND (reference sequence). The CDR3 loop spans 13 amino acids. V was pared by 3 bases and J by 2 bases, with 5 bases between. The CDR3 nucleotides read TGTGCCAGTAGTATGACACGCAATCAGCCCCAGCATTTT. Encoded protein: CASSMTRNQPQHF. The full variable domain, rest sourced from reference TRBV19 and TRBJ1-5, is DGGITQSPKYLFRKEGQNVTLSCEQNLNHDAMYWYRQDPGQGLRLIYYSQIVNDFQKGDIAEGYSVSREKKESFPLTVTSAQKNPTAFYLCASSMTRNQPQHFGDGTRLSIL.

CDR3 residues: CASSPLPGTGGWNEQFF. The DNA for the CDR3 is TGTGCCAGCTCACCACTTCCCGGGACAGGGGGCTGGAATGAGCAGTTCTTC. The V call is TRBV18, the J call TRBJ2-1; 12 nucleotides align to TRBD1. There are 17 residues in the CDR3. CDR1 is KGHSH, CDR2 LQKENI, per germline. The J segment lost 7 bases and the V segment lost 1 base, leaving 8 bases of the junction unmatched.

The CDR3 loop is CASSHLASGVGYEQYF. As DNA, the CDR3 is TGTGCCAGCAGCCACTTGGCTAGCGGGGTTGGCTACGAGCAGTACTTC. The chain combines TRBV11-3 with TRBJ2-7; the match to TRBD2 covers 9 bases. The CDR3 consists of 16 residues. V was clipped by 5 bases and J by 3 bases; unmatched bases: 11. Germline CDR1 SGHNT, CDR2 YENEEA.

The V call is TRBV7-9, the J call TRBJ2-7, with 10 bases matching TRBD1. With 4 bases clipped from V and 3 bases from J, the junction kept 3 bases outside the gene matches. CDR3 length: 14 residues. Germline loops: CDR1 SEHNR, CDR2 FQNEAQ (reference sequence). CDR3 bases: TGTGCCAGCAGCTCCGGGACAGGGGTCTACGAGCAGTACTTC. Translating it yields CASSSGTGVYEQYF.

This chain links TRBV5-6 with TRBJ1-6; 9 nucleotides match TRBD1. This CDR3 has 14 amino acids. With 3 bases clipped from V and 10 bases from J, the junction kept 5 bases outside the gene matches. CDR1 SGHDT and CDR2 YYEEEE come from the germline V gene. CDR3 nucleotide sequence: TGTGCCAGCAGCTACAGGGGGCGAGGGTCACCCCTCCACTTT. Translating it yields CASSYRGRGSPLHF. Drawing the rest from reference TRBV5-6 and TRBJ1-6, the complete variable domain is DAGVTQSPTHLIKTRGQQVTLRCSPKSGHDTVSWYQQALGQGPQFIFQYYEEEERQRGNFPDRFSGHQFPNYSSELNVNALLLGDSALYLCASSYRGRGSPLHFGNGTRLTVT.

The chain links TRBV19 to TRBJ1-6, with D uncertain. The V and J ends lost 8 bases and 6 bases respectively, with 14 bases between them. Germline-derived CDR1 and CDR2 are LNHDA and SQIVND (reference sequence). CDR3 size: 14 residues. The CDR3 loop is CASRGRNSNSPLHF. The CDR3 coding sequence is TGTGCCAGTCGAGGGAGGAATAGTAATTCACCCCTCCACTTT.

The chain recombines TRBV19 with TRBJ1-5; no definite D call. This CDR3 spans 12 amino acids. Trimming cost V 5 bases and J 5 bases, with 7 bases left between them. Germline V gene data show CDR1 as LNHDA and CDR2 as SQIVND (reference sequence). The CDR3 loop reads CASSYSYQPQHF. In DNA form, the CDR3 reads TGTGCCAGTAGTTACAGCTATCAGCCCCAGCATTTT.

The CDR3 loop reads CASGQDSLNSPLHF. The DNA of the CDR3 is TGCGCCAGCGGGCAGGACAGCCTTAATTCACCCCTCCACTTT. V gene TRBV5-1 combines with J gene TRBJ1-6; possible D gene TRBD1, 6 bases. V was trimmed by 7 bases and J by 6 bases, leaving 14 bases between them. The CDR3 sequence is 14 residues long. Germline values: CDR1 SGHRS, CDR2 YFSETQ.

This rearrangement joins TRBV4-2 to TRBJ2-3; D gene ambiguous. Looked up from germline, CDR1 is LGHNA and CDR2 is YNFKEQ. The CDR3 spans 12 residues. Trimming shortened V by 8 bases and J by 0 bases, and 6 bases separated the two germline ends. CDR3 sequence (DNA): TGTGCCAGCGCGACTAGCACAGATACGCAGTATTTT. Amino acid sequence: CASATSTDTQYF.